A few counts support the clone carrying this TCR beta chain. Its antigen is unidentified. The data were obtained in a study of cytomegalovirus exposure and HLA in healthy donors. The study ran its PCR with 60 Vbeta and 13 Jbeta primers. Generated by immunoSEQ multiplex PCR, the TCRdb table keeps only in-frame clones and is missing some. The data hold about 90,000 clones, with around three quarters observed a single time. The CDR3 sequence is 15 residues long. With 6 bases clipped from V and 0 bases from J, the junction kept 8 bases outside the gene matches. Germline CDR1 is MDHEN and CDR2 is SYDVKM. Study-level points and caveats: A later analysis showed that HLA-associated TCR beta chains had undergone more clonal expansion than equally common others. Researchers reported from a later analysis that most CMV-associated TCR beta chains appeared HLA-restricted. Associated with HLA alleles at 0.05 false discovery rate in a later analysis were 16,951 TCR beta sequences.

This receptor was identified in a woman aged 45-65 years in good health and CMV-seropositive. The sample taken for sequencing was PBMCs. This sequence joins TRBV28 and TRBJ2-7; 7 nucleotides match TRBD1. The CDR3 DNA reads as TGTGCCAGCAGAGTGGGACAGCGCCGCTCCTACGAGCAGTACTTC. Translation gives CASRVGQRRSYEQYF.